Here is one T cell receptor beta chain with its context. This entry belongs to a study of blood T cell repertoires in COVID-19. Looking at the study overall: Italy, Spain and the United States were the sources of the convalescent and acute COVID-19 samples. T cells, B-cell-depleted T cells, or PBMCs provided the cDNA or gDNA that served as material.

CDR3 length equals 19 residues. Unmatched junction bases numbered 16, after V lost 6 bases and J lost 5 bases. CDR1 and CDR2 from the germline V gene are MNHEY and SMNVEV (reference sequence). Methods used by the authors: Estimated nucleated cell counts came from reference gene primer amplification. Assay used: immunoSEQ multiplex PCR; TCRdb lists only in-frame clones, some missing. That table is the source of V, J and clone size, and D and trimming were worked out from the DNA. Found here are roughly 130,000 clones, almost 85% of them singletons; the top ten hold approximately 13%. Input material: peripheral blood. The receptor comes from a woman aged 25 to 39 who had recovered from COVID-19. The chain recombines TRBV27 with TRBJ2-7; 16 bases align to TRBD2. CDR3 region: CASRRESGTSGGGRHEQYF. The DNA of the CDR3 is TGTGCCAGCAGACGCGAATCCGGGACTAGCGGGGGGGGGAGACACGAGCAGTACTTC.